Each of the 28 T cell receptor beta chains below was sequenced from the same sample in a study of CD8+ T cells in alopecia areata. Once RNA had been extracted, it was reverse transcribed into cDNA to act as the sequencing template. Libraries were prepared by immunoSEQ multiplex PCR; TCRdb keeps only in-frame clonotypes and omits some of them. The table lists about 200,000 clones, 50% to 60% of them singletons. This specimen was CD4+ T cells sorted from blood, taken at week 0. Source of these receptors: a human donor with alopecia areata.

V usage is TRBV7-9 and J usage is TRBJ2-7; 7 bases line up with TRBD1. Germline V gene data show CDR1 as SEHNR and CDR2 as FQNEAQ (reference sequence). The CDR3 runs 16 residues. J gave up 2 bases and V 4 bases, and 11 bases lay outside the gene matches. The CDR3 bases are TGTGCCAGCAGCTCGTCCCTGGGGACAGTAACCTACGAGCAGTACTTC. Protein product: CASSSSLGTVTYEQYF.

The genes are TRBV5-6 and TRBJ2-2, with D tentatively TRBD1 (5 bases). The V and J ends lost 1 base and 6 bases respectively, with 13 bases between them. The CDR3 runs to 15 residues. Germline assignment: CDR1 SGHDT and CDR2 YYEEEE. CDR3 sequence: CASSLLGAQSGELFF. In nucleotides, the CDR3 is TGTGCCAGCAGCTTGTTAGGGGCCCAGTCCGGGGAGCTGTTTTTT.

The J gene is TRBJ2-7, the V gene TRBV11-2; D is possibly TRBD1 or TRBD2 (6 bases each). The ends were cut back, 5 bases at V and 10 bases at J, with 18 bases in the middle. The CDR3 extends over 13 amino acids. Germline lookup yields CDR1 SGHAT and CDR2 FQNNGV. The CDR3 loop reads CASSQWEAGEQYF. For the CDR3, the DNA is TGTGCCAGCAGCCAATGGGAGGCAGGGGAACAGTACTTC.

This sequence joins TRBV7-6 and TRBJ2-2; tentatively, D is TRBD2 (5 bases). Trimming shortened V by 4 bases and J by 7 bases, and 22 bases separated the two germline ends. Germline-derived CDR1 and CDR2 are SGHVS and FNYEAQ. This CDR3 is built from 17 residues. In DNA, the CDR3 is TGTGCCAGCAGCTCATTAGCGCTCCGCCTAAGCGGCGGGGAGCTGTTTTTT. Amino acids: CASSSLALRLSGGELFF. Based on the CDR3 plus reference TRBV7-6 and TRBJ2-2, the full variable domain is GAGVSQSPRYKVTKRGQDVALRCDPISGHVSLYWYRQALGQGPEFLTYFNYEAQQDKSGLPNDRFSAERPEGSISTLTIQRTEQRDSAMYRCASSSLALRLSGGELFFGEGSRLTVL.

This chain links TRBV30 with TRBJ2-7, with TRBD2 as a possible D gene (6 bases). The germline V gene encodes CDR1 GTSNPN and CDR2 SVGIG (reference sequence). The CDR3 totals 14 residues. V lost 5 bases to trimming and J lost 0 bases, with 14 bases between them. The DNA of the CDR3 is TGTGCCTGGTCAAAAGTGGGGGGCTCCTACGAGCAGTACTTC. This gives the protein CAWSKVGGSYEQYF.

The chain links TRBV7-3 to TRBJ2-3; tentative D call: TRBD1 (5 bases). Trimming pared 6 bases from V and 5 bases from J, leaving 12 bases between. Germline V gene sequence: CDR1 SGHTA, CDR2 FQGTGA. The CDR3 is made up of 13 amino acids. The CDR3 DNA reads as TGTGCCAGCAGTTCTTGGGGCGAAGATACGCAGTATTTT. Its protein is CASSSWGEDTQYF.

The genes are TRBV4-1 and TRBJ2-3; 9 positions match TRBD2. Germline-derived CDR1 and CDR2 are MGHRA and YSYEKL. The CDR3 spans 16 residues. Germline trimming cut 1 base from V and 6 bases from J; bases unmatched to any gene: 8. The CDR3 DNA is TGCGCCAGCAGCCAAGTATCCAGCGGGAGGCGGGATACGCAGTATTTT. Encoded protein: CASSQVSSGRRDTQYF.

This clone was found once. A much larger clone is a single base away; this may be a read error. This sample also contains other DNA sequences that code for the same CDR3. The CDR3: CASSLYYEQYF. In DNA, the CDR3 is TGTGCCAGCAGCTTATATTACGAGCAGTACTTC. This chain links TRBV5-6 with TRBJ2-7; D is unclear. V dropped 2 bases and J dropped 4 bases, with 4 bases sitting between them. Germline CDR1 and CDR2: SGHDT and YYEEEE. This CDR3 spans 11 amino acids.

This clone has a handful of counts. The chain carries TRBV7-9 and TRBJ2-1; 7 bases align to TRBD2. Germline lookup yields CDR1 SEHNR and CDR2 FQNEAQ (reference sequence). This CDR3 spans 15 amino acids. With 4 bases clipped from V and 3 bases from J, the junction kept 6 bases outside the gene matches. CDR3 coding DNA: TGTGCCAGCAGCTCCTGGGGGGGTGTCTACAATGAGCAGTTCTTC. It yields the protein CASSSWGGVYNEQFF. Based on the CDR3 plus reference TRBV7-9 and TRBJ2-1, the full variable domain is DTGVSQNPRHKITKRGQNVTFRCDPISEHNRLYWYRQTLGQGPEFLTYFQNEAQLEKSRLLSDRFSAERPKGSFSTLEIQRTEQGDSAMYLCASSSWGGVYNEQFFGPGTRLTVL.

This clone showed up just a few times. V is TRBV7-9 and J is TRBJ1-2; D is undetermined. Germline V CDR1 and CDR2: SEHNR, FQNEAQ (reference sequence). This CDR3 is built from 14 residues. Trimming took 5 bases from V and 0 from J, leaving 10 bases between them. CDR3 DNA: TGTGCCAGCAGCCTACAGTCTTCTAACTATGGCTACACCTTC. This codes for CASSLQSSNYGYTF.

This clone showed up just a few times. The rearrangement joins TRBV7-2 to TRBJ2-1; 12 nucleotides agree with TRBD2. V lost 2 bases, J lost 5 bases, and 4 bases stayed unmatched. CDR3 length: 16 amino acids. In germline, CDR1 is SGHTA, CDR2 FQGNSA. The CDR3 region has the DNA TGTGCCAGCAGCTTAAGATGGACTAGCGGGAACAATGAGCAGTTCTTC. The encoded protein is CASSLRWTSGNNEQFF.

The chain is built from TRBV5-1 and TRBJ2-6; TRBD2 is a possible D gene (6 bases). Per germline, CDR1 SGHRS and CDR2 YFSETQ. V shed 2 bases and J shed 2 bases, with 11 bases lying between them. The CDR3 sequence is 16 residues long. CDR3 nucleotide sequence: TGCGCCAGCAGCTTAGTTGGAGGGACTGGGGCCAACGTCCTGACTTTC. This encodes CASSLVGGTGANVLTF.

The sample holds a few counts of this clone. This chain connects TRBV7-3 to TRBJ1-2; tentative D call: TRBD1 (5 bases). Germline V gene sequence: CDR1 SGHTA, CDR2 FQGTGA. V was clipped by 3 bases and J by 7 bases, with 12 bases between them. The CDR3 has 13 amino acids. The CDR3 sequence: CASSFERGSGYTF. The CDR3 DNA sequence: TGTGCCAGCAGCTTCGAACGGGGGAGTGGCTACACCTTC.

This clone was seen more than once but under ten times. This rearrangement joins TRBV9 to TRBJ2-4; 8 bases agree with TRBD2. CDR1 and CDR2 from the germline V gene are SGDLS and YYNGEE. V shed 0 bases and J 7 bases; nucleotides not matched to a gene: 3. The CDR3 extends over 14 amino acids. In DNA form, the CDR3 reads TGTGCCAGCAGCGTAGGTGGGACTAGTAACATTCAGTACTTC. Protein: CASSVGGTSNIQYF.

Comments on this clone: The same CDR3 arises from other DNA sequences in this sample as well. This chain uses TRBV30 with TRBJ1-2, with D possibly matching TRBD1 (6 bases). Between the trimmed V and J ends, which lost 0 bases and 5 bases, there was a span of 7 bases. Germline CDR1 reads GTSNPN; CDR2 reads SVGIG (reference sequence). The CDR3 runs 12 residues. CDR3 nucleotide sequence: TGTGCCTGGAGTGTACAGGGTTATGGCTACACCTTC. Amino acid sequence: CAWSVQGYGYTF. The entire variable domain, with the rest obtained from reference TRBV30 and TRBJ1-2, is as follows: SQTIHQWPATLVQPVGSPLSLECTVEGTSNPNLYWYRQAAGRGLQLLFYSVGIGQISSEVPQNLSASRPQDRQFILSSKKLLLSDSGFYLCAWSVQGYGYTFGSGTRLTVV.

The chain uses TRBV7-9 and TRBJ2-7; a possible D gene is TRBD2 (5 bases). CDR1 and CDR2 (germline): SEHNR, FQNEAQ (reference sequence). The CDR3 runs to 14 residues. Trimming cost V 7 bases and J 3 bases, with 16 bases left between them. CDR3 in amino acids: CASIGLSGDYEQYF. The DNA for the CDR3 is TGTGCCAGCATTGGGTTAAGCGGAGACTACGAGCAGTACTTC.

The chain combines TRBV9 with TRBJ1-1; maybe TRBD1 (6 bases). Germline CDR1 and CDR2: SGDLS and YYNGEE. This CDR3 has 14 amino acids. With 4 bases removed from V and 0 bases from J, the gap between germline ends came to 10 bases. CDR3 loop: CASSRQVLNTEAFF. The CDR3 DNA reads TGTGCCAGCAGCCGACAGGTTCTGAACACTGAAGCTTTCTTT.

This clone was observed a handful of times. This chain connects TRBV11-2 to TRBJ2-7, with 9 bases lining up with TRBD2. The CDR3 sequence is 16 residues long. The V segment lost 5 bases and the J segment 0 bases; nucleotides outside the gene matches: 8. Germline values: CDR1 SGHAT, CDR2 FQNNGV. Here the CDR3 reads CASSRQGAGGSYEQYF. In DNA, the CDR3 is TGTGCCAGCAGCCGACAGGGAGCGGGGGGCTCCTACGAGCAGTACTTC.

Only a few counts were recorded for this clone. The V gene is TRBV4-2, the J gene TRBJ2-4; tentatively, D is TRBD2 (6 bases). V lost 1 base and J 5 bases, leaving 12 bases between the germline ends. The V gene's germline CDR1 is LGHNA and CDR2 YNFKEQ. The CDR3 is made up of 15 amino acids. The CDR3: CASSQGGVNQNIQYF. The CDR3 DNA follows: TGTGCCAGCAGCCAAGGGGGGGTTAATCAAAACATTCAGTACTTC.

As regards this clone: Other DNA sequences in the sample encode the same CDR3. This chain links TRBV7-2 with TRBJ2-2; 7 bases fit TRBD1. Germline V gene data show CDR1 as SGHTA and CDR2 as FQGNSA. This CDR3 comprises 16 residues. V trimming: 5 bases; J trimming: 2 bases; junction bases outside the gene matches: 8. The CDR3 DNA is TGTGCCAGCAGCCCCAACAGGGGCCTCAACACCGGGGAGCTGTTTTTT. Its translation is CASSPNRGLNTGELFF. The full variable domain, with the rest looked up from reference TRBV7-2 and TRBJ2-2, is GAGVSQSPSNKVTEKGKDVELRCDPISGHTALYWYRQSLGQGLEFLIYFQGNSAPDKSGLPSDRFSAERTGGSVSTLTIQRTQQEDSAVYLCASSPNRGLNTGELFFGEGSRLTVL.

The chain combines TRBV19 with TRBJ2-1; D gene unclear. Trimming pared 4 bases from V and 2 bases from J, leaving 18 bases between. The CDR3 runs 17 residues. From germline, CDR1 is LNHDA and CDR2 SQIVND (reference sequence). CDR3 nucleotide sequence: TGTGCCAGTAGTAAGTTACCAGGATCTCTTACCTACAATGAGCAGTTCTTC. Translation gives CASSKLPGSLTYNEQFF.

This sequence joins TRBV10-3 and TRBJ2-3, with D unclear. V lost 3 bases and J lost 4, with 5 bases in between. The CDR3 is made up of 12 amino acids. The germline V gene has CDR1 ENHRY and CDR2 SYGVKD. Here the CDR3 reads CAISETADTQYF. CDR3 DNA: TGTGCCATCAGTGAAACCGCAGATACGCAGTATTTT.

This rearrangement joins TRBV30 to TRBJ2-7, with TRBD1 matching 7 bases. The CDR3 length is 16 residues. Germline V gene data show CDR1 as GTSNPN and CDR2 as SVGIG (reference sequence). With V trimmed by 2 bases and J by 0 bases, 10 bases remained unmatched. Here the CDR3 reads CAWSQHTGASSYEQYF. DNA for the CDR3: TGTGCCTGGAGTCAGCACACAGGGGCCAGCTCCTACGAGCAGTACTTC.

The CDR3 coding sequence is TGTGCCTGGACCTCTAGCGGAGATACGCAGTATTTT. It is translated as CAWTSSGDTQYF. The V gene is TRBV30, the J gene TRBJ2-3, with 7 bases aligning to TRBD2. The CDR3 length is 12 residues. The germline CDR1 and CDR2 sequences are GTSNPN and SVGIG (reference sequence). The V and J ends lost 4 bases and 5 bases, in that order; junction bases with no gene match: 3.

The CDR3 spells CASSPGAGPEAFF. The CDR3 bases are TGTGCCAGCTCACCCGGAGCAGGGCCTGAAGCTTTCTTT. V gene TRBV18 combines with J gene TRBJ1-1, with D perhaps matching TRBD1 (5 bases). Germline V gives CDR1 KGHSH, CDR2 LQKENI. The V end was cut by 3 bases, the J end by 6 bases, with 11 bases between. The CDR3 runs to 13 residues.

CDR3 bases: TGTGCCAGCAGCGTATACAGGGGTCGAGAGACCCAGTACTTC. Translated: CASSVYRGRETQYF. The V call is TRBV7-2, the J call TRBJ2-5, with 7 bases fitting TRBD1. J lost 4 bases, V lost 5 bases, and 7 bases had no gene match. Germline V gene data show CDR1 as SGHTA and CDR2 as FQGNSA. The CDR3 spans 14 residues.

The CDR3 DNA reads TGTGCCAGCACTGGGACTAGCGTTCCAATAGGCAATGAGCAGTTCTTC. Translation gives CASTGTSVPIGNEQFF. The chain employs TRBV2 and TRBJ2-1, with 10 bases matching TRBD2. The CDR3 runs to 16 residues. With 7 bases clipped from V and 6 bases from J, the junction kept 12 bases outside the gene matches. Germline lookup yields CDR1 SNHLY and CDR2 FYNNEI.

The gene calls are TRBV5-8 and TRBJ2-7, with a weak D call TRBD2 (6 bases). Germline V gives CDR1 SGHTS, CDR2 YDEGEE. There are 15 residues in the CDR3. The germline V and J ends were trimmed by 4 bases and 0 bases, with 14 bases remaining between them. CDR3 DNA sequence: TGTGCCAGCAGCCCTTGGGGAGGCAGCTCCTACGAGCAGTACTTC. This codes for CASSPWGGSSYEQYF.